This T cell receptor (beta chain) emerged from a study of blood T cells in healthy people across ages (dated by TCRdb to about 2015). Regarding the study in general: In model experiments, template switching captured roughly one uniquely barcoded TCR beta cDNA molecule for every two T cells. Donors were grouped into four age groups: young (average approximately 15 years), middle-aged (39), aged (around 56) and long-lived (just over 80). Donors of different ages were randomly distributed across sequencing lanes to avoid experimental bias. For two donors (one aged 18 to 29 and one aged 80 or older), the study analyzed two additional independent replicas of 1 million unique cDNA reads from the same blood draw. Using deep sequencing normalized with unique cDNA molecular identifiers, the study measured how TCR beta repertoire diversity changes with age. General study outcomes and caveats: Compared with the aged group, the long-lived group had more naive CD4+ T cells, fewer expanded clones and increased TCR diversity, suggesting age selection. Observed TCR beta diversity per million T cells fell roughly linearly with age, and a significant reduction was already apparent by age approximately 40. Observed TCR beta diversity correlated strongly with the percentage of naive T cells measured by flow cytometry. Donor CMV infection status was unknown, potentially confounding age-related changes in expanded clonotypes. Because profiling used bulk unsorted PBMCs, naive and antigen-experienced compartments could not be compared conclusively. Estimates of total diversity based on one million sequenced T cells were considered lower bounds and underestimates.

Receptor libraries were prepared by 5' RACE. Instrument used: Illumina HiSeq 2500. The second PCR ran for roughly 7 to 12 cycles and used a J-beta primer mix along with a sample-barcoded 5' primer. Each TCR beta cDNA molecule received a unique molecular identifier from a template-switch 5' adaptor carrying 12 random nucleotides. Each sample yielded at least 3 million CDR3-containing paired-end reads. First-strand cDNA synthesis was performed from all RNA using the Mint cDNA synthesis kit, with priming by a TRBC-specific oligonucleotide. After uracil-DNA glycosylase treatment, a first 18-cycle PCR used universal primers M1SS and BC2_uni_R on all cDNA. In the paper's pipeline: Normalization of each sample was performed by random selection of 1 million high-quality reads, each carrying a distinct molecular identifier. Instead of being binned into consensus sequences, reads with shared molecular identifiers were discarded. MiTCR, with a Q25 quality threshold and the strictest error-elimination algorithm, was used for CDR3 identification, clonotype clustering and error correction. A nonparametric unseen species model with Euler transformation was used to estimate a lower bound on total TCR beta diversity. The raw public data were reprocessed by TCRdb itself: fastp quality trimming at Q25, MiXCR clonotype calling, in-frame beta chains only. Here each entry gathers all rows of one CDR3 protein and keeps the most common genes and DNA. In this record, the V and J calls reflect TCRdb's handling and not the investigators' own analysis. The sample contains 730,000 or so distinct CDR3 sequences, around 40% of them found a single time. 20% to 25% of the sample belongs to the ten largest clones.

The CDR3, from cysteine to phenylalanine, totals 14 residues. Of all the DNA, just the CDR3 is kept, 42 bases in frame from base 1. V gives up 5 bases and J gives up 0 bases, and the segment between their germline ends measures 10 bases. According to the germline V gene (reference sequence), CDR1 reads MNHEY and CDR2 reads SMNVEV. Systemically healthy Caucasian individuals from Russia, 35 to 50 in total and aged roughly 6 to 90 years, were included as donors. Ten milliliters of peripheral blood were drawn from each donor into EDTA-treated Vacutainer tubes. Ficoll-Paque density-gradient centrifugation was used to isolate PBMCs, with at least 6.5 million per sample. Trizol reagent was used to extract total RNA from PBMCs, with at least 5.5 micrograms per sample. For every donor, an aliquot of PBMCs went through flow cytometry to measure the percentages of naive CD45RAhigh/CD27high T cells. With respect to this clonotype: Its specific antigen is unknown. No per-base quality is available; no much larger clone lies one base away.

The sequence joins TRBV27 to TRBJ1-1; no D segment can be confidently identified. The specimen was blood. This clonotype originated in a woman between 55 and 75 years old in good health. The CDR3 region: CASSTDFMNTEAFF. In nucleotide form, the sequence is TGTGCCAGCAGTACAGACTTCATGAACACTGAAGCTTTCTTT.